This entry lists 10 T cell receptor beta chains sequenced from one sample in a study of beta chain features in type 1 diabetes. Study results and caveats: A moderate, significant TCRB CDR3 shortening appeared in type 1 diabetes across four CD4+ subsets.

Expressed TCRB transcripts were sequenced, since all the RNA that had been isolated was reverse transcribed. The table came from immunoSEQ multiplex PCR; TCRdb's copy has only in-frame clones and leaves some out. Among around 710,000 clones listed, under 15% were seen once. These receptors' targets are unknown. The sample taken for sequencing was naive CD4+ T cells from blood. All receptors derive from a man aged 30 to 39 with type 1 diabetes.

This clone was counted a few times. The chain has TRBV11-2 and TRBJ1-2, with D possibly matching TRBD1 (5 bases). The V and J ends lost 1 base and 2 bases respectively, with 11 bases between them. This CDR3 is built from 15 residues. CDR1 is SGHAT and CDR2 is FQNNGV in the germline V gene. CDR3 loop: CASSLVAPGNYGYTF. The CDR3 DNA sequence: TGTGCCAGCAGCTTAGTGGCCCCAGGGAACTATGGCTACACCTTC.

The rearrangement uses TRBV2 and TRBJ2-1; 8 bases line up with TRBD2. The germline V gene encodes CDR1 SNHLY and CDR2 FYNNEI. This CDR3 has 15 amino acids. With 7 bases clipped from V and 4 bases from J, the junction kept 9 bases outside the gene matches. CDR3 residues: CASIWASGSYNEQFF. Here the CDR3 DNA reads TGTGCCAGCATCTGGGCTAGCGGGTCATACAATGAGCAGTTCTTC.

The chain combines TRBV15 with TRBJ1-2, with 7 bases fitting TRBD1. The CDR3 has 16 residues. In germline, CDR1 is LNHNV, CDR2 YYDKDF (reference sequence). J lost 3 bases, V lost 5 bases, and 12 bases had no gene match. DNA for the CDR3: TGTGCCACCAGCCCAAGACGAAGGGGGCGCGACTATGGCTACACCTTC. It encodes CATSPRRRGRDYGYTF.

The rearrangement links TRBV7-8 to TRBJ2-2, with 9 bases fitting TRBD1. V shed 9 bases, J shed 1 base, and the junction held 6 bases outside the gene matches. The CDR3 runs to 15 residues. CDR1 and CDR2 from the germline V gene are SGHVS and FQNEAQ. The CDR3 sequence: CASRRGQGNTGELFF. DNA of the CDR3: TGTGCCAGTCGTAGGGGACAGGGGAACACCGGGGAGCTGTTTTTT.

This clone was observed a few times. The chain carries TRBV7-2 and TRBJ2-1, with 7 bases identical to TRBD2. V gave up 1 base and J gave up 4 bases; unmatched junction bases: 16. The V gene's germline CDR1 is SGHTA and CDR2 FQGNSA. The CDR3 totals 19 residues. CDR3 bases: TGTGCCAGCAGCTTAGTCATCGCGGCGGCTAGCGGCCTGTACAATGAGCAGTTCTTC. Its protein product is CASSLVIAAASGLYNEQFF. The complete variable domain, with remaining parts taken from reference TRBV7-2 and TRBJ2-1, reads GAGVSQSPSNKVTEKGKDVELRCDPISGHTALYWYRQSLGQGLEFLIYFQGNSAPDKSGLPSDRFSAERTGGSVSTLTIQRTQQEDSAVYLCASSLVIAAASGLYNEQFFGPGTRLTVL.

This clone has more than one count but fewer than ten. This chain links TRBV5-1 with TRBJ1-2, with D unresolved. CDR3 length: 14 amino acids. Germline V lookup: CDR1 SGHRS, CDR2 YFSETQ. V lost 4 bases, J lost 3 bases, and 13 bases lay in between. DNA of the CDR3: TGCGCCAGCAGCGTGGGCTCCGTAGACTATGGCTACACCTTC. The encoded protein is CASSVGSVDYGYTF.

The chain uses TRBV14 and TRBJ2-7, with D possibly TRBD1 on 6 matching bases. From germline, CDR1 is SGHDN and CDR2 FVKESK. V shed 3 bases and J shed 2 bases, with 17 bases lying between them. The CDR3 runs 16 residues. The DNA of the CDR3 is TGTGCCAGCAGCCACGCCCCAGACAGGCGGGCCTACGAGCAGTACTTC. It codes for CASSHAPDRRAYEQYF.

V usage is TRBV7-2 and J usage is TRBJ2-3; TRBD2 agrees at 10 bases. Germline lookup yields CDR1 SGHTA and CDR2 FQGNSA. This CDR3 is built from 17 residues. With 1 base clipped from V and 1 base from J, the junction kept 5 bases outside the gene matches. CDR3 in DNA: TGTGCCAGCAGCTTAGTCTCTAGCGGGGGACGCACAGATACGCAGTATTTT. Translation: CASSLVSSGGRTDTQYF.

A few counts support this clone. V gene TRBV4-3 combines with J gene TRBJ2-5; D might be TRBD2 (5 bases). CDR1 and CDR2 (germline): LGHNA, YSLEER. The CDR3 sequence is 15 residues long. V was trimmed by 0 bases and J by 4 bases, leaving 12 bases between them. The CDR3 nucleotides are TGCGCCAGCAGCCAAGATGGCCGGGATGTAGAGACCCAGTACTTC. It encodes CASSQDGRDVETQYF.

The gene calls are TRBV4-1 and TRBJ1-2; D gene unclear. The CDR3 consists of 14 residues. V gave up 0 bases and J gave up 2 bases, with 7 bases separating them. From germline, CDR1 is MGHRA and CDR2 YSYEKL. In nucleotides, the CDR3 is TGCGCCAGCAGCCAAGATTTCAACAACTATGGCTACACCTTC. It specifies CASSQDFNNYGYTF.